A single sample is the source of the 23 T cell receptor beta chains below, sequenced in a study of blood T cell repertoires in COVID-19. The repertoire was sequenced with immunoSEQ multiplex PCR; TCRdb's copy has only in-frame clones and lacks some. The sample has about 140,000 clones, more than 85% seen once. The sample was peripheral blood. Receptors were obtained from a man aged 55-75 years with active or convalescent COVID-19.

The rearrangement uses TRBV7-3 and TRBJ2-5; possibly TRBD1 for D (5 bases). Trimming took off 1 base at V and 2 bases at J, with 11 bases between the two ends. This CDR3 contains 15 residues. The V gene's germline CDR1 is SGHTA and CDR2 FQGTGA. The chain's CDR3 is CASSLIAGKQETQYF. The CDR3 DNA sequence: TGTGCCAGCAGCTTAATAGCAGGGAAACAAGAGACCCAGTACTTC.

V is TRBV5-1 and J is TRBJ1-1; D is undetermined. V lost 0 bases and J lost 6, with 9 bases in between. CDR3 length: 13 amino acids. From germline, CDR1 is SGHRS and CDR2 YFSETQ. The CDR3 here is CASSLDHSSEAFF. DNA of the CDR3: TGCGCCAGCAGCTTGGATCACAGCTCTGAAGCTTTCTTT.

The V and J genes are TRBV6-5 and TRBJ2-3; TRBD1 matches 11 bases. The germline V gene encodes CDR1 MNHEY and CDR2 SVGAGI. The CDR3 length is 15 residues. J was trimmed by 5 bases and V by 5 bases; bases with no gene match: 6. The CDR3 sequence is CASSPGQGAGDTQYF. The CDR3 bases are TGTGCCAGCAGTCCCGGACAGGGGGCAGGAGATACGCAGTATTTT.

The table lists this clone with a count of one. V and J are TRBV5-4 and TRBJ1-3; D is undetermined. V lost 6 bases, J lost 0 bases, and 16 bases lay in between. This CDR3 is built from 16 residues. Germline V gene lookup returns CDR1 SGHNT and CDR2 YYREEE (reference sequence). CDR3 protein: CASTPGGEVSGNTIYF. CDR3 in DNA: TGTGCCAGCACCCCGGGTGGTGAGGTCTCTGGAAACACCATATATTTT.

The genes are TRBV6-5 and TRBJ1-3; 7 positions agree with TRBD1. The CDR3 consists of 15 residues. V shed 6 bases, J shed 4 bases, and the junction held 9 bases outside the gene matches. Germline loops: CDR1 MNHEY, CDR2 SVGAGI. This CDR3 reads CASSRPTGTGNTIYF. The CDR3 DNA reads as TGTGCCAGCAGCCGGCCGACAGGGACCGGAAACACCATATATTTT.

This chain connects TRBV5-1 to TRBJ2-3, with D perhaps matching TRBD1 (6 bases). Germline-derived CDR1 and CDR2 are SGHRS and YFSETQ. This CDR3 has 15 amino acids. Trimming shortened V by 0 bases and J by 5 bases, and 13 bases separated the two germline ends. The CDR3: CASSLAAPDRDTQYF. Here the CDR3 DNA reads TGCGCCAGCAGCTTGGCCGCCCCGGACAGAGATACGCAGTATTTT.

This chain joins TRBV2 and TRBJ1-3; TRBD1 might be the D (5 bases). The CDR3 has 18 amino acids. The germline V gene encodes CDR1 SNHLY and CDR2 FYNNEI. V was clipped by 4 bases and J by 2 bases, with 21 bases between them. CDR3 sequence (DNA): TGTGCCAGCAGTGCCCCGCAGGGAGGTTCTTTTGCTGGAAACACCATATATTTT. Translating gives CASSAPQGGSFAGNTIYF.

This clone showed up just once. This sequence joins TRBV7-8 and TRBJ2-2; 7 nucleotides line up with TRBD2. V was pared by 4 bases and J by 6 bases, with 17 bases of the junction left unmatched. CDR3 size: 18 residues. CDR1 is SGHVS and CDR2 is FQNEAQ in the germline V gene. The CDR3 region is CASSSAGLVGYNSGELFF. CDR3 coding DNA: TGTGCCAGCAGCTCCGCCGGACTAGTAGGCTATAATTCCGGGGAGCTGTTTTTT. The whole variable domain, filled in from reference TRBV7-8 and TRBJ2-2, reads GAGVSQSPRYKVAKRGQDVALRCDPISGHVSLFWYQQALGQGPEFLTYFQNEAQLDKSGLPSDRFFAERPEGSVSTLKIQRTQQEDSAVYLCASSSAGLVGYNSGELFFGEGSRLTVL.

This clone was observed a single time. The chain joins TRBV28 to TRBJ1-2; D might be TRBD1 (6 bases). Trimming removed 3 bases at V and 8 bases at J, with 13 bases between. There are 13 residues in the CDR3. Germline CDR1 is MDHEN and CDR2 is SYDVKM. The CDR3 loop is CASSLGGGDGYTF. Written as DNA, the CDR3 is TGTGCCAGCAGTTTGGGGGGGGGCGACGGCTACACCTTC.

V is TRBV3-1 (or the pseudogene TRBV3-2) and J is TRBJ1-4, with 8 bases fitting TRBD1. After removal of 4 bases from V and 1 base from J, the junction contained 2 bases not matched to a gene. This CDR3 comprises 15 residues. The V gene's germline CDR1 is LGHDT and CDR2 YNNKEL (reference sequence). The CDR3 coding sequence is TGTGCCAGCAGCCCAGGACAGGGAACTAATGAAAAACTGTTTTTT. The encoded protein is CASSPGQGTNEKLFF.

The V and J genes are TRBV15 and TRBJ2-3; D is ambiguous. Trimming cost V 3 bases and J 6 bases, with 10 bases left between them. The CDR3 is made up of 13 amino acids. Per the germline V gene, CDR1 is LNHNV and CDR2 is YYDKDF (reference sequence). The CDR3 here is CATSRTPWDTQYF. As DNA, the CDR3 is TGTGCCACCAGCAGGACACCTTGGGATACGCAGTATTTT.

The V gene is TRBV28, the J gene TRBJ2-5, with D unclear. Germline V gives CDR1 MDHEN, CDR2 SYDVKM. The CDR3 runs to 14 residues. Trimming left V 5 bases short and J 0 bases short, with 10 bases between. In DNA form, the CDR3 reads TGTGCCAGCAGTCCCCCGAGGCACCAAGAGACCCAGTACTTC. Translated, it gives CASSPPRHQETQYF.

The chain uses TRBV14 and TRBJ1-4; 7 bases agree with TRBD1. This CDR3 region has 16 residues. V gave up 3 bases and J gave up 4 bases; unmatched junction bases: 8. From germline, CDR1 is SGHDN and CDR2 FVKESK. CDR3 DNA sequence: TGTGCCAGCAGCCACGGATTGGGACAGATTAATGAAAAACTGTTTTTT. Translation gives CASSHGLGQINEKLFF.

CDR3 sequence reads: CASSQDLAVNSPLHF. In nucleotides, the CDR3 is TGTGCCAGCAGCCAAGATTTGGCAGTTAATTCACCCCTCCACTTT. This chain joins TRBV4-2 and TRBJ1-6; D not resolved. Trimming took 0 bases from V and 6 from J, leaving 9 bases between them. This CDR3 has 15 residues. The V gene's germline CDR1 is LGHNA and CDR2 YNFKEQ.

The V gene is TRBV28, the J gene TRBJ1-3; D gene unclear. V shed 6 bases and J shed 8 bases, with 5 bases lying between them. The CDR3 sequence is 10 residues long. Germline loops: CDR1 MDHEN, CDR2 SYDVKM. The CDR3 nucleotides are TGTGCCAGCAGCCTCGACACCATATATTTT. As protein: CASSLDTIYF.

The gene calls are TRBV19 and TRBJ2-1; 8 bases agree with TRBD2. There are 18 residues in the CDR3. The germline gives CDR1 LNHDA, CDR2 SQIVND (reference sequence). V shed 2 bases and J 1 base; nucleotides not matched to a gene: 10. CDR3 in amino acids: CASSIWGGAGGSYNEQFF. The CDR3 region has the DNA TGTGCCAGTAGTATATGGGGAGGGGCGGGAGGATCCTACAATGAGCAGTTCTTC.

The chain joins TRBV28 to TRBJ2-5; no reliable D call. This CDR3 is built from 15 residues. The germline CDR1 and CDR2 sequences are MDHEN and SYDVKM. V lost 2 bases and J 0 bases, leaving 10 bases between the germline ends. The CDR3 region has the DNA TGTGCCAGCAGTTTAAGGCGGCAGTACCAAGAGACCCAGTACTTC. Its translation is CASSLRRQYQETQYF.

The V call is TRBV3-1 (or the pseudogene TRBV3-2), the J call TRBJ2-2, with D maybe TRBD1 (6 bases). Trimming took off 1 base at V and 2 bases at J, with 14 bases between the two ends. The CDR3 runs 17 residues. Germline V gene sequence: CDR1 LGHDT, CDR2 YNNKEL (reference sequence). CDR3: CASSQASGTTNTGELFF. The CDR3 DNA is TGTGCCAGCAGCCAAGCCTCCGGGACAACTAACACCGGGGAGCTGTTTTTT.

The rearrangement links TRBV27 to TRBJ2-7; D gene uncertain. Deletions cut 8 bases from V and 1 base from J, with 15 bases between. The germline V gene has CDR1 MNHEY and CDR2 SMNVEV (reference sequence). The CDR3 has 14 residues. The CDR3 bases are TGTGCCAGCTTCTCCAGTGCCCCTTCCTACGAGCAGTACTTC. It specifies CASFSSAPSYEQYF.

The table lists this clone with many counts. This chain links TRBV19 with TRBJ2-7; D perhaps matches TRBD1 (6 bases). V was shortened by 10 bases and J by 0 bases, with 16 bases between the two germline ends. Germline V gene data show CDR1 as LNHDA and CDR2 as SQIVND (reference sequence). The CDR3 consists of 14 residues. This chain's CDR3 is CATSQFRGSYEQYF. CDR3 sequence (DNA): TGTGCCACCTCTCAATTCAGGGGCTCCTACGAGCAGTACTTC.

The V call is TRBV5-5, the J call TRBJ2-1; tentatively, D is TRBD2 (7 bases). In germline, CDR1 is SGHKS, CDR2 YYEKEE (reference sequence). CDR3 length: 15 amino acids. Trimming cost V 2 bases and J 12 bases, with 21 bases left between them. The CDR3 spells CASSLGAAGAKGQFF. The CDR3 DNA is TGTGCCAGCAGCTTAGGGGCGGCGGGGGCCAAGGGGCAGTTCTTC.

This clone was seen once. The V and J genes are TRBV5-1 and TRBJ2-3, with 8 nucleotides matching TRBD2. V lost 0 bases to trimming and J lost 4 bases; unmatched junction nucleotides: 4. The CDR3 has 15 amino acids. Germline loops: CDR1 SGHRS, CDR2 YFSETQ. The CDR3 sequence is CASSLDGGGADTQYF. The CDR3 nucleotides read TGCGCCAGCAGCTTGGACGGGGGGGGTGCAGATACGCAGTATTTT.

The chain links TRBV2 to TRBJ2-1; 7 positions agree with TRBD2. V shed 4 bases, J shed 7 bases, and the junction held 7 bases outside the gene matches. Per the germline V gene, CDR1 is SNHLY and CDR2 is FYNNEI. The CDR3 covers 14 residues. This CDR3 reads CASSATLAANEQFF. The CDR3 DNA is TGTGCCAGCAGTGCTACTCTAGCGGCGAATGAGCAGTTCTTC.